The rows below give T cell receptor beta chains drawn from one sample of a study of CD8 T cells in ankylosing spondylitis. TCRdb re-analysed the 5' RACE reads in MiXCR, keeping a single row per CDR3 protein. The sample shows around 320,000 distinct CDR3 sequences, more than 20% of them seen only once. Sequencing was performed on blood, either unsorted or a sorted T cell fraction (not recorded which). The receptors here all came from a female donor with ankylosing spondylitis or in good health (not recorded which). Both conserved end residues are part of each CDR3. A D gene is named only where the DNA matches it firmly. Clone size, where shown, is once, few, many, or a class for clones that have expanded.

clone_size: few
d_call: TRBD2
j_call: TRBJ2-1
v_call: TRBV19
cdr3_length: 12
cdr3_aa: CASGSGGREQFF
cdr3_nt: TGTGCCAGCGGCAGCGGGGGTAGGGAGCAGTTCTTC

clone_size: few
d_call: .
j_call: TRBJ2-5
v_call: TRBV20-1
cdr3_length: 14
cdr3_aa: CSAWPIQGLKTQYF
cdr3_nt: TGCAGTGCTTGGCCGATTCAGGGGCTGAAGACCCAGTACTTC

clone_size: .
d_call: TRBD1
j_call: TRBJ1-3
v_call: TRBV9
cdr3_length: 17
cdr3_aa: CASSVGAGTDLGNTIYF
cdr3_nt: TGTGCCAGCAGCGTTGGGGCCGGGACAGACCTTGGAAACACCATATATTTT

clone_size: many
d_call: .
j_call: TRBJ2-1
v_call: TRBV29-1
cdr3_length: 13
cdr3_aa: CSLGGGLYNEQFF
cdr3_nt: TGCAGCCTTGGAGGGGGTCTCTACAATGAGCAGTTCTTC

clone_size: few
d_call: .
j_call: TRBJ2-2
v_call: TRBV9
cdr3_length: 15
cdr3_aa: CASSVEGGNTGELFF
cdr3_nt: TGTGCCAGCAGCGTAGAGGGGGGGAACACCGGGGAGCTGTTTTTT

clone_size: .
d_call: .
j_call: TRBJ2-3
v_call: TRBV7-9
cdr3_length: 17
cdr3_aa: CASSYALGNPSTDTQYF
cdr3_nt: TGTGCCAGCAGCTATGCCCTAGGGAACCCCAGCACAGATACGCAGTATTTT

clone_size: few
d_call: .
j_call: TRBJ2-5
v_call: TRBV5-6
cdr3_length: 15
cdr3_aa: CASNTLGQGEETQYF
cdr3_nt: TGTGCCAGCAACACTCTGGGGCAGGGAGAAGAGACCCAGTACTTC

clone_size: .
d_call: .
j_call: TRBJ1-1
v_call: TRBV7-9
cdr3_length: 14
cdr3_aa: CASSQGRPNTEAFF
cdr3_nt: TGTGCCAGCAGTCAGGGACGGCCGAACACTGAAGCTTTCTTT

clone_size: .
d_call: .
j_call: TRBJ1-1
v_call: TRBV5-1
cdr3_length: 14
cdr3_aa: CASSLDTVNTEAFF
cdr3_nt: TGCGCCAGCAGCTTGGACACAGTGAACACTGAAGCTTTCTTT

clone_size: few
d_call: .
j_call: TRBJ2-3
v_call: TRBV9
cdr3_length: 15
cdr3_aa: CASSLGPPSTDTQYF
cdr3_nt: TGTGCCAGCAGCCTTGGACCACCTAGCACAGATACGCAGTATTTT

clone_size: .
d_call: .
j_call: TRBJ2-3
v_call: TRBV10-1
cdr3_length: 17
cdr3_aa: CARPSHGTHARTDTQYF
cdr3_nt: TGCGCCCGCCCTTCCCATGGGACTCACGCCCGCACAGATACGCAGTATTTT

clone_size: .
d_call: TRBD1
j_call: TRBJ2-1
v_call: TRBV27
cdr3_length: 14
cdr3_aa: CASNRGTGYNEQFF
cdr3_nt: TGTGCCAGCAACAGGGGGACAGGATACAATGAGCAGTTCTTC

clone_size: few
d_call: .
j_call: TRBJ2-5
v_call: TRBV12-3/TRBV12-4
cdr3_length: 13
cdr3_aa: CASSLAIPETQYF
cdr3_nt: TGTGCCAGCAGTTTAGCGATCCCGGAGACCCAGTACTTC

clone_size: .
d_call: TRBD2
j_call: TRBJ2-7
v_call: TRBV4-3
cdr3_length: 15
cdr3_aa: CASSLLAGDSYEQYF
cdr3_nt: TGCGCCAGCAGCCTGCTAGCGGGGGACTCCTACGAGCAGTACTTC

clone_size: .
d_call: .
j_call: TRBJ2-4
v_call: TRBV20-1
cdr3_length: 13
cdr3_aa: CSAREWAKNIQYF
cdr3_nt: TGCAGTGCTAGGGAGTGGGCCAAAAACATTCAGTACTTC

clone_size: many
d_call: TRBD2
j_call: TRBJ2-3
v_call: TRBV2
cdr3_length: 15
cdr3_aa: CASSVQRGTTDTQYF
cdr3_nt: TGTGCCAGCAGTGTGCAGCGGGGTACCACAGATACGCAGTATTTT

clone_size: .
d_call: TRBD1
j_call: TRBJ1-6
v_call: TRBV20-1
cdr3_length: 14
cdr3_aa: CSASPGTANSPLHF
cdr3_nt: TGCAGTGCTAGTCCCGGGACAGCGAATTCACCCCTCCACTTT

clone_size: few
d_call: TRBD1
j_call: TRBJ2-5
v_call: TRBV20-1
cdr3_length: 14
cdr3_aa: CSARGRTGGKTQYF
cdr3_nt: TGCAGTGCTAGAGGGAGGACAGGGGGGAAAACCCAGTACTTC

clone_size: .
d_call: TRBD2
j_call: TRBJ2-3
v_call: TRBV7-3
cdr3_length: 15
cdr3_aa: CASSAFTSGRDTQYF
cdr3_nt: TGTGCCAGCAGCGCATTCACTAGCGGGAGAGATACGCAGTATTTT

clone_size: .
d_call: TRBD2
j_call: TRBJ2-1
v_call: TRBV20-1
cdr3_length: 15
cdr3_aa: CSALLAGYSYNEQFF
cdr3_nt: TGCAGTGCTCTCCTAGCGGGATACTCCTACAATGAGCAGTTCTTC

clone_size: .
d_call: .
j_call: TRBJ2-1
v_call: TRBV11-1
cdr3_length: 16
cdr3_aa: CASSLVDRRFYNEQFF
cdr3_nt: TGTGCCAGCAGCCTAGTGGACCGGCGCTTCTACAATGAGCAGTTCTTC

clone_size: few
d_call: TRBD2
j_call: TRBJ2-1
v_call: TRBV4-3
cdr3_length: 17
cdr3_aa: CASSQDPPSGIWGEQFF
cdr3_nt: TGCGCCAGCAGCCAAGATCCGCCTAGCGGGATCTGGGGTGAGCAGTTCTTC

clone_size: .
d_call: .
j_call: TRBJ2-1
v_call: TRBV6-5
cdr3_length: 12
cdr3_aa: CASSRAGNEQFF
cdr3_nt: TGTGCCAGCAGCCGTGCCGGGAATGAGCAGTTCTTC

clone_size: few
d_call: .
j_call: TRBJ2-5
v_call: TRBV12-3/TRBV12-4
cdr3_length: 14
cdr3_aa: CASSFGAGRETQYF
cdr3_nt: TGTGCCAGCAGTTTTGGTGCAGGGAGGGAGACCCAGTACTTC

clone_size: .
d_call: .
j_call: TRBJ1-2
v_call: TRBV1
cdr3_length: 12
cdr3_aa: CPTDHILGGYTF
cdr3_nt: TGTCCGACAGACCATATCCTGGGGGGCTACACCTTC

clone_size: .
d_call: .
j_call: TRBJ2-5
v_call: TRBV20-1
cdr3_length: 11
cdr3_aa: CSVLGQETQYF
cdr3_nt: TGCAGTGTACTAGGGCAAGAGACCCAGTACTTC

clone_size: few
d_call: .
j_call: TRBJ1-2
v_call: TRBV18
cdr3_length: 16
cdr3_aa: CASSPQSRVTNYGYTF
cdr3_nt: TGTGCCAGCTCACCCCAGTCCAGGGTGACGAACTATGGCTACACCTTC

clone_size: .
d_call: .
j_call: TRBJ1-1
v_call: TRBV27
cdr3_length: 14
cdr3_aa: CASSLGLTNTEAFF
cdr3_nt: TGTGCCAGCAGTTTAGGTTTAACGAATACTGAAGCTTTCTTT

clone_size: .
d_call: TRBD1
j_call: TRBJ1-1
v_call: TRBV15
cdr3_length: 13
cdr3_aa: CATSPTGTAEAFF
cdr3_nt: TGTGCCACCAGCCCTACAGGGACAGCAGAAGCTTTCTTT

clone_size: .
d_call: TRBD2
j_call: TRBJ2-5
v_call: TRBV20-1
cdr3_length: 18
cdr3_aa: CSATLWVSSGRRQETQYF
cdr3_nt: TGCAGTGCTACCCTATGGGTTTCTAGCGGGAGAAGGCAAGAGACCCAGTACTTC

clone_size: .
d_call: .
j_call: TRBJ2-5
v_call: TRBV7-6
cdr3_length: 15
cdr3_aa: CASSFETGLRETQYF
cdr3_nt: TGTGCCAGCAGCTTTGAGACAGGCCTCCGTGAGACCCAGTACTTC

clone_size: many
d_call: .
j_call: TRBJ1-5
v_call: TRBV12-3/TRBV12-4
cdr3_length: 15
cdr3_aa: CASSFGQLSNQPQHF
cdr3_nt: TGTGCCAGCAGTTTTGGGCAACTTAGCAATCAGCCCCAGCATTTT

clone_size: .
d_call: TRBD1
j_call: TRBJ2-1
v_call: TRBV7-6
cdr3_length: 16
cdr3_aa: CASSLARDRGLNEQFF
cdr3_nt: TGTGCCAGCAGCTTAGCCAGGGACAGGGGGCTGAATGAGCAGTTCTTC